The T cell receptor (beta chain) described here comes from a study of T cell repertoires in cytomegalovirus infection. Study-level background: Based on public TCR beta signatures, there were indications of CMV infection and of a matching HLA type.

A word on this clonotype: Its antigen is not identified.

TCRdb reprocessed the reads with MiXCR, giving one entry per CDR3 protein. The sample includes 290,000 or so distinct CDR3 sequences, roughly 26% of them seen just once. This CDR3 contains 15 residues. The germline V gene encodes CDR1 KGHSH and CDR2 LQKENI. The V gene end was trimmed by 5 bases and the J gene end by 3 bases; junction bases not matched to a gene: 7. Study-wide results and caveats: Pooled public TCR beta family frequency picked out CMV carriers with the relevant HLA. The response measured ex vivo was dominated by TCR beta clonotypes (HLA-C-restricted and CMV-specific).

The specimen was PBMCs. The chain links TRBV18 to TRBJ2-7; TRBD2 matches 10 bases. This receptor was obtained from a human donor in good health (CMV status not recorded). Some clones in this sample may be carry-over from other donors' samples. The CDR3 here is CASSGSSGRFYEQYF. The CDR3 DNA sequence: TGTGCCAGCTCAGGATCTAGCGGGAGATTCTACGAGCAGTACTTC.